These 14 T cell receptor beta chains were all obtained from the same sample, sequenced in a study of blood T cell repertoires in COVID-19. Here immunoSEQ multiplex PCR was the method, and the copy in TCRdb shows in-frame clones only, minus some. The data hold about 230,000 clones, with around four fifths observed a single time. Sequences were obtained from peripheral blood. The origin of the receptors is a woman aged 70-85 years with active or convalescent COVID-19.

The V and J genes are TRBV19 and TRBJ1-3; no reliable D call. Trimming took off 5 bases at V and 1 base at J, with 9 bases between the two ends. CDR1 and CDR2 from the germline V gene are LNHDA and SQIVND (reference sequence). This CDR3 has 14 residues. The CDR3 sequence is CASSGRDSGNTIYF. The CDR3 nucleotides read TGTGCCAGTAGTGGACGGGATTCTGGAAACACCATATATTTT. Combining the CDR3 with reference TRBV19 and TRBJ1-3 gives the whole variable domain DGGITQSPKYLFRKEGQNVTLSCEQNLNHDAMYWYRQDPGQGLRLIYYSQIVNDFQKGDIAEGYSVSREKKESFPLTVTSAQKNPTAFYLCASSGRDSGNTIYFGEGSWLTVV.

The chain recombines TRBV19 with TRBJ1-6, with a weak D call TRBD1 (5 bases). CDR3 length: 15 residues. Germline lookup yields CDR1 LNHDA and CDR2 SQIVND (reference sequence). Between the trimmed V and J ends, which lost 4 bases and 7 bases, there was a span of 14 bases. CDR3 loop: CASSTGTDGNSPLHF. CDR3 in DNA: TGTGCCAGTAGTACGGGGACTGACGGAAATTCACCCCTCCACTTT.

The chain joins TRBV5-4 to TRBJ1-1; 7 bases match TRBD1. There are 14 residues in the CDR3. V shed 8 bases, J shed 1 base, and the junction held 8 bases outside the gene matches. In germline, CDR1 is SGHNT, CDR2 YYREEE (reference sequence). Here the CDR3 DNA reads TGTGCCAGTAGGCAGGGGGGCGGGAACACTGAAGCTTTCTTT. It codes for CASRQGGGNTEAFF.

The chain has TRBV2 and TRBJ2-5, with D unresolved. This CDR3 spans 11 amino acids. CDR1 is SNHLY, CDR2 FYNNEI, per germline. Trimming shortened V by 6 bases and J by 2 bases, and 4 bases separated the two germline ends. For the CDR3, the DNA is TGTGCCAGCAGCGTACAAGAGACCCAGTACTTC. Translated: CASSVQETQYF.

This clone was found a few times. This chain links TRBV24-1 with TRBJ1-2; possible D gene TRBD1, 6 bases. Germline-derived CDR1 and CDR2 are KGHDR and SFDVKD. The CDR3 has 14 residues. The ends were cut back, 8 bases at V and 4 bases at J, with 16 bases in the middle. The CDR3 DNA follows: TGTGCCACCAAACCAGGGGACAAGAGCTATGGCTACACCTTC. It translates to CATKPGDKSYGYTF.

This clone was seen more than once but under ten times. The rearrangement uses TRBV19 and TRBJ2-2; 9 bases line up with TRBD1. Germline trimming cut 9 bases from V and 2 bases from J; bases unmatched to any gene: 7. In germline, CDR1 is LNHDA, CDR2 SQIVND (reference sequence). The CDR3 has 15 amino acids. The CDR3 region is CASSWTGDNTGELFF. DNA for the CDR3: TGTGCCAGCTCTTGGACAGGGGACAACACCGGGGAGCTGTTTTTT.

The J gene is TRBJ2-1, the V gene TRBV6-5; 10 bases fit TRBD2. Germline assignment: CDR1 MNHEY and CDR2 SVGAGI. Trimming took 5 bases from V and 3 from J; bases not matched to a gene: 4. CDR3 length: 15 amino acids. This chain's CDR3 is CASSTLAGVYNEQFF. CDR3 DNA sequence: TGTGCCAGCAGTACCCTAGCGGGAGTCTACAATGAGCAGTTCTTC.

The chain uses TRBV20-1 and TRBJ1-1; D possibly corresponds to TRBD1 (5 bases). There are 13 residues in the CDR3. The germline CDR1 and CDR2 sequences are DFQATT and SNEGSKA (reference sequence). V dropped 3 bases and J dropped 3 bases, with 11 bases sitting between them. DNA for the CDR3: TGCAGTGCTAGTCCCCAGGGTTACACTGAAGCTTTCTTT. Translating gives CSASPQGYTEAFF.

The V and J genes are TRBV6-2 or TRBV6-3 and TRBJ1-5; D gene unclear. CDR3 length: 13 amino acids. CDR1 and CDR2 from the germline V gene are MNHEY and SVGEGT. Trimming left V 0 bases short and J 8 bases short, with 8 bases between. The chain's CDR3 is CASSYSDREPQHF. Written as DNA, the CDR3 is TGTGCCAGCAGTTACTCAGATCGGGAGCCCCAGCATTTT.

This chain joins TRBV18 and TRBJ2-3; 11 bases are shared with TRBD2. This CDR3 region has 15 residues. The trim removed 0 bases at V and 5 bases at J, leaving 1 base unmatched. Per germline, CDR1 KGHSH and CDR2 LQKENI. The CDR3 coding sequence is TGTGCCAGCTCACCACCTGGGACTAGCGGAGATACGCAGTATTTT. Translation gives CASSPPGTSGDTQYF.

This sequence joins TRBV10-3 and TRBJ2-7, with TRBD2 matching over 8 bases. The CDR3 contains 15 residues. J lost 0 bases, V lost 0 bases, and 1 base had no gene match. CDR1 and CDR2 (germline): ENHRY, SYGVKD. The CDR3 DNA reads TGTGCCATCAGTGAGTCCGGGACTAGCTCCTACGAGCAGTACTTC. It yields the protein CAISESGTSSYEQYF.

V gene TRBV19 combines with J gene TRBJ2-3, with 12 bases lining up with TRBD2. Unmatched junction bases numbered 5, after V lost 5 bases and J lost 2 bases. Germline assignment: CDR1 LNHDA and CDR2 SQIVND (reference sequence). The CDR3 sequence is 16 residues long. CDR3 DNA: TGTGCCAGTAGTGGACTAGCGGGAACCCTCACAGATACGCAGTATTTT. Translation: CASSGLAGTLTDTQYF.

V usage is TRBV19 and J usage is TRBJ2-5; 14 nucleotides line up with TRBD2. The CDR3 totals 16 residues. Per germline, CDR1 LNHDA and CDR2 SQIVND (reference sequence). J lost 5 bases, V lost 5 bases, and 7 bases had no gene match. The CDR3 region is CASSGGGLAGVETQYF. CDR3 coding DNA: TGTGCCAGTAGTGGGGGGGGACTAGCGGGAGTGGAGACCCAGTACTTC.

This clone came up a few times. The chain couples TRBV5-1 to TRBJ2-3, with 8 nucleotides matching TRBD1. The germline V gene has CDR1 SGHRS and CDR2 YFSETQ. The CDR3 spans 14 residues. V lost 6 bases to trimming and J lost 4 bases; unmatched junction nucleotides: 7. The CDR3 reads CASMQGAAPDTQYF. CDR3 coding DNA: TGCGCCAGCATGCAGGGGGCGGCTCCAGATACGCAGTATTTT.